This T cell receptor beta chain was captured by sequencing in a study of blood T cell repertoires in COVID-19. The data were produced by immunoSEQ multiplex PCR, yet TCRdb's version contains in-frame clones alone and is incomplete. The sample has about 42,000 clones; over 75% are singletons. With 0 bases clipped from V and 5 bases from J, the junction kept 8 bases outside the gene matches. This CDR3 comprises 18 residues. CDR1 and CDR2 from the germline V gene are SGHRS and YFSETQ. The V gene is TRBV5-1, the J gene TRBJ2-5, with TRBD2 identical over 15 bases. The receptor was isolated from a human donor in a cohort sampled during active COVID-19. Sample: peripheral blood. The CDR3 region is CASSLAGTSGGSAETQYF. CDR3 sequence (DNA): TGCGCCAGCAGCTTGGCAGGGACTAGCGGGGGGTCGGCGGAGACCCAGTACTTC.